These T cell receptor beta chains were read from a single sample in a study of blood T cell repertoires in COVID-19. Generated by immunoSEQ multiplex PCR, the TCRdb table keeps only in-frame clones and is missing some. The data contain about 220,000 clones, more than 70% of them singletons. The sample consisted of peripheral blood. All receptors derive from a woman of 80 years or more with acute or convalescent COVID-19. CDR3s leave out the opening cysteine and the closing phenylalanine or tryptophan.

v_call: TRBV7-9; j_call: TRBJ2-1; cdr3_length: 14; cdr3_aa: ASSTRTSGSYNEQF
v_call: TRBV6-1; j_call: TRBJ1-1; cdr3_length: 12; cdr3_aa: ASSEALPTIWAF
v_call: TRBV23-1; j_call: TRBJ2-7; cdr3_length: 10; cdr3_aa: ASSRNGYEQY
v_call: TRBV18; j_call: TRBJ2-2; cdr3_length: 12; cdr3_aa: ASFGQKNTGELF
v_call: TRBV7-2; j_call: TRBJ2-5; cdr3_length: 14; cdr3_aa: ASSSMTGGRGETQY
v_call: TRBV28; j_call: TRBJ1-5; cdr3_length: 13; cdr3_aa: ASAPPGLSNQPQH
v_call: TRBV4-2; j_call: TRBJ2-1; cdr3_length: 13; cdr3_aa: ASSQEWSSYNEQF
v_call: TRBV5-5; j_call: TRBJ2-3; cdr3_length: 14; cdr3_aa: ASSLAASGGIDTQY
v_call: TRBV9; j_call: TRBJ2-3; cdr3_length: 12; cdr3_aa: ASSPRLASDTQY
v_call: TRBV6-5; j_call: TRBJ2-7; cdr3_length: 12; cdr3_aa: ASSRQGGPYEQY
v_call: TRBV4-2; j_call: TRBJ2-3; cdr3_length: 14; cdr3_aa: ASSQDPGTSGSSQY
v_call: TRBV7-2; j_call: TRBJ2-3; cdr3_length: 14; cdr3_aa: ASSPHIAGRGDTQY
v_call: TRBV7-2; j_call: TRBJ2-2; cdr3_length: 13; cdr3_aa: ASSLQGVRAGELF
v_call: TRBV18; j_call: TRBJ2-1; cdr3_length: 10; cdr3_aa: ASSTEKNEQF
v_call: TRBV2; j_call: TRBJ1-6; cdr3_length: 15; cdr3_aa: ASRFDRVSSYNSPLH
v_call: TRBV6-4; j_call: TRBJ2-3; cdr3_length: 13; cdr3_aa: ASSSSGGPTDTQY